This T cell receptor (beta chain) was documented in a study of shared clonotypes between healthy human individuals. Whole-study results and caveats: What rarefaction showed was incomplete sorted-subset sequencing despite large depth. Only blood was sampled, and tissue TCR repertoires likely differ from blood ones. Around 5% of naive CD4 clonotypes were common to several donors.

Selected positively for CCR7 and CD45RO-negative, naive CD8 cells excluded terminally differentiated effector memory CD45RA+ cells. Every one of the donors was a Caucasian adult that lived in Nashville, Tennessee. As regards this clone: Its antigen remains unknown.

The V gene's germline CDR1 is SGHVS and CDR2 FQNEAQ. The V segment lost 5 bases and the J segment 7 bases; nucleotides outside the gene matches: 7. The CDR3 length is 14 residues. Profiled with immunoSEQ multiplex PCR; TCRdb holds only in-frame clones, not every one. The table has around 1.9 million clones, roughly 95% seen once; the top ten hold approximately 1.6%. The clonotype originates from a man younger than 35 in good health. Some clones in this sample may be carry-over from other donors' samples. This sequence joins TRBV7-8 and TRBJ2-2; 7 bases are shared with TRBD1. Sequencing was done on a sample of naive CD8+ T cells from PBMCs. In DNA form, the CDR3 reads TGTGCCAGCAGCAAAGACAGGGACGGCGGGGAGCTGTTTTTT. Protein sequence: CASSKDRDGGELFF. Full variable domain (outside the CDR3, taken from reference TRBV7-8 and TRBJ2-2): GAGVSQSPRYKVAKRGQDVALRCDPISGHVSLFWYQQALGQGPEFLTYFQNEAQLDKSGLPSDRFFAERPEGSVSTLKIQRTQQEDSAVYLCASSKDRDGGELFFGEGSRLTVL.